These 18 T cell receptor beta chains originate from one sample sequenced in a study of T cell repertoires in cytomegalovirus infection. TCRdb analysed the reads with MiXCR anew, one entry per CDR3 protein. This table has roughly 150,000 distinct CDR3 sequences, about 20% appearing once. Sequenced input: PBMCs. The receptors were sampled from a human donor in good health (CMV status not recorded). Some clones in this sample may be carry-over from other donors' samples.

At least ten counts were recorded for this clonotype. This chain links TRBV7-3 with TRBJ2-6; D remains unclear. Germline V gene sequence: CDR1 SGHTA, CDR2 FQGTGA. The V gene lost 4 bases and the J gene lost 0 bases, with 4 bases spanning the gap. This CDR3 contains 14 residues. CDR3 DNA sequence: TGTGCCAGCAGCTCGAACTCTGGGGCCAACGTCCTGACTTTC. It codes for CASSSNSGANVLTF.

Turning to this clonotype: Being one base from a much bigger clone, this may be a read error. The chain recombines TRBV7-9 with TRBJ1-5; D unresolved. Germline V CDR1 and CDR2: SEHNR, FQNEAQ (reference sequence). CDR3 size: 14 residues. The CDR3 DNA is TGTGGCAGCAGCTTCTCTTCGAGCAATCAGCCCCAGCATTTT. Its protein is CGSSFSSSNQPQHF.

The chain uses TRBV7-2 and TRBJ2-1; the match to TRBD2 covers 12 bases. Per the germline V gene, CDR1 is SGHTA and CDR2 is FQGNSA. V was clipped by 4 bases and J by 0 bases; unmatched bases: 7. This CDR3 region has 18 residues. The DNA of the CDR3 is TGTGCCAGCAGCTCCCGGACTAGCGGGACAAGCTCCTACAATGAGCAGTTCTTC. Translating gives CASSSRTSGTSSYNEQFF. Together with reference TRBV7-2 and TRBJ2-1, the CDR3 gives the full variable domain: GAGVSQSPSNKVTEKGKDVELRCDPISGHTALYWYRQSLGQGLEFLIYFQGNSAPDKSGLPSDRFSAERTGGSVSTLTIQRTQQEDSAVYLCASSSRTSGTSSYNEQFFGPGTRLTVL.

The chain recombines TRBV7-9 with TRBJ2-5; D uncertain. The germline V gene encodes CDR1 SEHNR and CDR2 FQNEAQ (reference sequence). This CDR3 is built from 14 residues. The V end lost 0 bases, the J end lost 2 bases, and 7 bases lay between the germline ends. Here the CDR3 DNA reads TGTGCCAGCAGCTTAGCCAGCCGGCAAGAGACCCAGTACTTC. This sequence encodes CASSLASRQETQYF. Filled out from reference TRBV7-9 and TRBJ2-5, the complete variable domain reads DTGVSQNPRHKITKRGQNVTFRCDPISEHNRLYWYRQTLGQGPEFLTYFQNEAQLEKSRLLSDRFSAERPKGSFSTLEIQRTEQGDSAMYLCASSLASRQETQYFGPGTRLLVL.

There are many counts of this clonotype. V gene TRBV7-8 combines with J gene TRBJ2-2; perhaps TRBD1 as D (6 bases). Germline CDR1 reads SGHVS; CDR2 reads FQNEAQ. CDR3 length: 15 residues. Trimming took 1 base from V and 2 from J, leaving 8 bases between them. Here the CDR3 DNA reads TGTGCCAGCAGCTTAGTACAGGGCAACACCGGGGAGCTGTTTTTT. It encodes CASSLVQGNTGELFF.

The chain's CDR3 is CASSRPLAANTGELFF. CDR3 bases: TGTGCCAGCAGTCGACCGTTAGCGGCGAACACCGGGGAGCTGTTTTTT. The chain links TRBV6-2 or TRBV6-3 to TRBJ2-2; D is perhaps TRBD2 (6 bases). This CDR3 is 16 amino acids long. With 5 bases removed from V and 0 bases from J, the gap between germline ends came to 13 bases. CDR1 is MNHEY and CDR2 is SVGEGT in the germline V gene.

This clonotype showed up many times. This chain connects TRBV25-1 to TRBJ2-7; a possible D gene is TRBD1 (6 bases). Trimming shortened V by 4 bases and J by 2 bases, and 9 bases separated the two germline ends. CDR1 is MGHDK, CDR2 SYGVNS, per germline. The CDR3 contains 13 residues. CDR3 in DNA: TGTGCCAGCAGTGGGGACATCCCCTACGAGCAGTACTTC. It yields the protein CASSGDIPYEQYF.

The chain combines TRBV29-1 with TRBJ1-1; D remains ambiguous. The V end lost 7 bases, the J end lost 2 bases, and 5 bases lay between the germline ends. This CDR3 region has 10 residues. Germline values: CDR1 SQVTM, CDR2 ANQGSEA. CDR3 nucleotides: TGCAGCGCTCGTAACACTGAAGCTTTCTTT. Its translation: CSARNTEAFF.

The V gene is TRBV5-6, the J gene TRBJ2-5; D tentatively fits TRBD1 or TRBD2 (5 bases each). The CDR3 is 16 amino acids. Per germline, CDR1 SGHDT and CDR2 YYEEEE. The ends were cut back, 0 bases at V and 4 bases at J, with 16 bases in the middle. Here the CDR3 reads CASSLGGWGTRETQYF. CDR3 nucleotides: TGTGCCAGCAGCTTGGGGGGATGGGGGACGCGAGAGACCCAGTACTTC.

Comments on this clonotype: Just one base apart from a much larger clone, this may be a read error. The chain carries TRBV12-3 or TRBV12-4 and TRBJ2-2; weak D call: TRBD1 (5 bases). V lost 6 bases to trimming and J lost 7 bases, with 12 bases between them. The CDR3 loop spans 13 amino acids. DNA for the CDR3: TGTGCCAGCAGGGCACAGGCGGTCGGGGAGCTGTTTTTT. It specifies CASRAQAVGELFF.

The table lists this clonotype with a few counts. The rearrangement uses TRBV7-8 and TRBJ2-1; 8 nucleotides match TRBD2. Germline loops: CDR1 SGHVS, CDR2 FQNEAQ. The CDR3 extends over 15 amino acids. Trimming removed 2 bases from V and 3 bases from J; junction bases left unmatched: 3. CDR3 protein: CASSLRLANYNEQFF. The CDR3 nucleotides are TGTGCCAGCAGCTTACGACTAGCGAACTACAATGAGCAGTTCTTC.

This clonotype was counted between two and nine times. The chain combines TRBV4-1 with TRBJ2-3; D gene uncertain. Trimming shortened V by 2 bases and J by 2 bases, and 11 bases separated the two germline ends. The CDR3 totals 15 residues. Germline values: CDR1 MGHRA, CDR2 YSYEKL. The CDR3 loop is CASSQYSGSTDTQYF. As DNA, the CDR3 is TGCGCCAGCAGCCAATATAGTGGATCCACAGATACGCAGTATTTT.

V usage is TRBV7-9 and J usage is TRBJ1-1; D remains unclear. V lost 5 bases and J 3 bases, leaving 10 bases between the germline ends. Germline-derived CDR1 and CDR2 are SEHNR and FQNEAQ (reference sequence). The CDR3 spans 13 residues. CDR3 DNA: TGTGCCAGCAGCCCCCCCGGTGACACTGAAGCTTTCTTT. It is translated as CASSPPGDTEAFF.

The V gene is TRBV12-3 or TRBV12-4, the J gene TRBJ1-1; 7 positions match TRBD1. The CDR3 contains 14 residues. V shed 2 bases and J 3 bases; nucleotides not matched to a gene: 3. CDR3 loop: CASSLLTGDTEAFF. The CDR3 DNA reads as TGTGCCAGCAGTTTACTCACAGGGGACACTGAAGCTTTCTTT.

The J gene is TRBJ1-1, the V gene TRBV28, with a weak D call TRBD1 (5 bases). V lost 5 bases and J lost 1, with 11 bases in between. The CDR3 sequence is 14 residues long. Germline CDR1 reads MDHEN; CDR2 reads SYDVKM. The DNA of the CDR3 is TGTGCCAGCAGTGAGGGGTCGCCGAACACTGAAGCTTTCTTT. It specifies CASSEGSPNTEAFF.

This clonotype was counted ten times or more. The chain links TRBV7-2 to TRBJ2-5, with 7 positions matching TRBD2. There are 15 residues in the CDR3. Trimming cost V 0 bases and J 2 bases; bases outside gene matches: 3. Germline values: CDR1 SGHTA, CDR2 FQGNSA. CDR3 DNA sequence: TGTGCCAGCAGCTTAGCGGGAGGGTTTCAAGAGACCCAGTACTTC. Translation: CASSLAGGFQETQYF.

This clonotype was seen more than once but under ten times. The chain's CDR3 is CASSEALGGREQFF. In DNA, the CDR3 is TGTGCCAGCAGTGAAGCGCTTGGGGGCAGGGAGCAGTTCTTC. This sequence joins TRBV2 and TRBJ2-1; perhaps TRBD1 as D (6 bases). CDR1 is SNHLY, CDR2 FYNNEI, per germline. Trimming cost V 0 bases and J 10 bases, with 13 bases left between them. The CDR3 has 14 amino acids.

This clonotype showed up many times. The chain is built from TRBV7-6 and TRBJ1-4, with D possibly matching TRBD1 (5 bases). Germline V gives CDR1 SGHVS, CDR2 FNYEAQ. The CDR3 runs to 13 residues. Trimming shortened V by 0 bases and J by 8 bases, and 7 bases separated the two germline ends. The CDR3 loop is CASSLAPGEKLFF. CDR3 coding DNA: TGTGCCAGCAGCTTAGCGCCAGGGGAAAAACTGTTTTTT. Filled out from reference TRBV7-6 and TRBJ1-4, the complete variable domain reads GAGVSQSPRYKVTKRGQDVALRCDPISGHVSLYWYRQALGQGPEFLTYFNYEAQQDKSGLPNDRFSAERPEGSISTLTIQRTEQRDSAMYRCASSLAPGEKLFFGSGTQLSVL.